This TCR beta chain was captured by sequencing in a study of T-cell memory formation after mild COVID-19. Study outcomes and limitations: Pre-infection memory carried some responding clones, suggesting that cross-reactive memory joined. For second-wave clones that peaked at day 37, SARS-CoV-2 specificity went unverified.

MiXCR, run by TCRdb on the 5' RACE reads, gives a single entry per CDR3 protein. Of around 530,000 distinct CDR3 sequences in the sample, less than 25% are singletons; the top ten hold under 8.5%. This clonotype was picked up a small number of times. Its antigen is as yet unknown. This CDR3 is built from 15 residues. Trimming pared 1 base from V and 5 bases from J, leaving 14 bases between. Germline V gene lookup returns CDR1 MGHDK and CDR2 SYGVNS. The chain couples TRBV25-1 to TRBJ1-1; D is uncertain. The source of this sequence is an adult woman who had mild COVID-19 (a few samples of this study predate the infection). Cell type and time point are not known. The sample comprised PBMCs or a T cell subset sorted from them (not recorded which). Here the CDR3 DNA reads TGTGCCAGCAGTGAATCGGGGATCGTGGGAACTGAAGCTTTCTTT. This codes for CASSESGIVGTEAFF.